The 30 T cell receptor beta chains presented below share a single source sample, sequenced in a study of blood T cell repertoires in COVID-19. Using immunoSEQ multiplex PCR, the repertoire was profiled, and TCRdb retains in-frame clones only, with some absent. The table shows a few hundred thousand clones, with about nine tenths occurring only once. The sample comprised PBMCs or T cells enriched from blood (not recorded which). The receptor set was obtained from a woman aged 55-75 years who had recovered from COVID-19.

This chain connects TRBV18 to TRBJ1-2; possibly TRBD1 for D (5 bases). The CDR3 covers 13 residues. CDR1 and CDR2 from the germline V gene are KGHSH and LQKENI. Trimming removed 6 bases from V and 5 bases from J, with 13 bases in between. DNA of the CDR3: TGTGCCAGCTCCCAAGACGGGGGGTATGGCTACACCTTC. Its protein product is CASSQDGGYGYTF.

V gene TRBV6-6 combines with J gene TRBJ1-1; D is undetermined. This CDR3 contains 14 residues. With 6 bases removed from V and 1 base from J, the gap between germline ends came to 12 bases. Germline V gives CDR1 MNHNY, CDR2 SVGAGI (reference sequence). The CDR3 nucleotides are TGTGCCAGCAGCGGATTGAACAGGAACACTGAAGCTTTCTTT. Protein sequence: CASSGLNRNTEAFF.

With regard to this clone: Other DNA sequences within the sample encode an identical CDR3. The chain recombines TRBV3-1 (or the pseudogene TRBV3-2) with TRBJ2-4; TRBD2 matches at 7 bases. The CDR3 covers 15 residues. The germline CDR1 and CDR2 sequences are LGHDT and YNNKEL (reference sequence). V shed 1 base and J 4 bases; nucleotides not matched to a gene: 4. The CDR3 sequence is CASSQGLAAKNIQYF. Here the CDR3 DNA reads TGTGCCAGCAGCCAAGGGCTAGCGGCTAAAAACATTCAGTACTTC.

This chain uses TRBV5-1 with TRBJ2-2, with 8 bases that match TRBD2. The CDR3 is 15 residues long. Trimming cost V 5 bases and J 2 bases; bases outside gene matches: 5. Germline loops: CDR1 SGHRS, CDR2 YFSETQ. This CDR3 is CASRGAGVNTGELFF. DNA for the CDR3: TGCGCCAGCAGAGGAGCGGGGGTTAACACCGGGGAGCTGTTTTTT.

V and J are TRBV29-1 and TRBJ1-2; D might be TRBD1 (5 bases). The CDR3 covers 13 residues. Germline V CDR1 and CDR2: SQVTM, ANQGSEA. V was trimmed by 5 bases and J by 4 bases, leaving 14 bases between them. The DNA for the CDR3 is TGCAGCGTTCCGACAGATAATGCCTATGGCTACACCTTC. Its translation is CSVPTDNAYGYTF. Full variable domain (remainder filled in from reference TRBV29-1 and TRBJ1-2): SAVISQKPSRDICQRGTSLTIQCQVDSQVTMMFWYRQQPGQSLTLIATANQGSEATYESGFVIDKFPISRPNLTFSTLTVSNMSPEDSSIYLCSVPTDNAYGYTFGSGTRLTVV.

The V and J genes are TRBV5-1 and TRBJ1-2, with D unclear. The CDR3 extends over 14 amino acids. Trimming stripped 0 bases from V and 3 bases from J, with 9 bases between. Germline CDR1 SGHRS, CDR2 YFSETQ. The CDR3 region has the DNA TGCGCCAGCAGCTTGGCAGCAGGCGACTATGGCTACACCTTC. This encodes CASSLAAGDYGYTF. The full variable domain, with the rest looked up from reference TRBV5-1 and TRBJ1-2, is KAGVTQTPRYLIKTRGQQVTLSCSPISGHRSVSWYQQTPGQGLQFLFEYFSETQRNKGNFPGRFSGRQFSNSRSEMNVSTLELGDSALYLCASSLAAGDYGYTFGSGTRLTVV.

This chain links TRBV2 with TRBJ2-3, with TRBD2 identical over 9 bases. This CDR3 contains 15 residues. V lost 5 bases and J lost 2; bases outside the gene matches: 5. The germline gives CDR1 SNHLY, CDR2 FYNNEI. CDR3 sequence: CASSLAGLSTDTQYF. CDR3 bases: TGTGCCAGCAGTCTAGCGGGACTGTCCACAGATACGCAGTATTTT.

This chain links TRBV5-1 with TRBJ2-1; 8 nucleotides match TRBD1. The germline gives CDR1 SGHRS, CDR2 YFSETQ. CDR3 size: 15 residues. The V and J ends lost 0 bases and 9 bases, in that order; junction bases with no gene match: 8. CDR3 in amino acids: CASSLGQGALVEQFF. The CDR3 DNA reads TGCGCCAGCAGCTTGGGGCAGGGGGCGTTGGTTGAGCAGTTCTTC.

This clone was observed a single time. The chain couples TRBV7-9 to TRBJ2-4, with unresolved D. Deletions cut 5 bases from V and 5 bases from J, with 10 bases between. From germline, CDR1 is SEHNR and CDR2 FQNEAQ (reference sequence). The CDR3 extends over 13 amino acids. CDR3 residues: CASSRGTQNIQYF. The DNA of the CDR3 is TGTGCCAGCAGCCGAGGAACTCAAAACATTCAGTACTTC.

Details on this clone: The same CDR3 also results from other DNA sequences found in this sample. This chain links TRBV5-1 with TRBJ1-4, with 9 positions matching TRBD1. CDR1 and CDR2 (germline): SGHRS, YFSETQ. This CDR3 has 16 residues. The ends lost 0 bases at V and 0 bases at J; junction bases unmatched: 0. The CDR3 region has the DNA TGCGCCAGCAGCTTGGGACAGGGGGCAACTAATGAAAAACTGTTTTTT. The encoded protein is CASSLGQGATNEKLFF.

The chain combines TRBV19 with TRBJ1-5, with TRBD1 identical over 7 bases. The CDR3 is 16 residues long. V was clipped by 9 bases and J by 6 bases; unmatched bases: 17. Per the germline V gene, CDR1 is LNHDA and CDR2 is SQIVND (reference sequence). The CDR3 sequence: CASAPGGDRRGQPQHF. DNA of the CDR3: TGTGCCAGCGCCCCGGGGGGGGACAGACGTGGTCAGCCCCAGCATTTT. The variable domain in full, with the rest retrieved from reference TRBV19 and TRBJ1-5, is DGGITQSPKYLFRKEGQNVTLSCEQNLNHDAMYWYRQDPGQGLRLIYYSQIVNDFQKGDIAEGYSVSREKKESFPLTVTSAQKNPTAFYLCASAPGGDRRGQPQHFGDGTRLSIL.

The chain has TRBV6-4 and TRBJ2-3, with 7 bases matching TRBD1. The CDR3 loop spans 14 amino acids. Germline trimming cut 6 bases from V and 4 bases from J; bases unmatched to any gene: 7. The V gene's germline CDR1 is MRHNA and CDR2 SNTAGT. The DNA for the CDR3 is TGTGCCAGCAGCCCCGACAGGGTCGCAGATACGCAGTATTTT. Residues: CASSPDRVADTQYF.

This chain links TRBV7-2 with TRBJ1-5; unclear D gene. V was pared by 0 bases and J by 0 bases, with 15 bases between. The CDR3 covers 18 residues. The germline CDR1 and CDR2 sequences are SGHTA and FQGNSA. The CDR3 DNA sequence: TGTGCCAGCAGCTTAGCCCCCCCGTCATCGGGTAGCAATCAGCCCCAGCATTTT. Encoded protein: CASSLAPPSSGSNQPQHF. Looking up the rest from reference TRBV7-2 and TRBJ1-5 gives the full variable domain: GAGVSQSPSNKVTEKGKDVELRCDPISGHTALYWYRQSLGQGLEFLIYFQGNSAPDKSGLPSDRFSAERTGGSVSTLTIQRTQQEDSAVYLCASSLAPPSSGSNQPQHFGDGTRLSIL.

The CDR3: CASSGSSANEQFF. CDR3 in DNA: TGTGCCAGCAGTGGCTCTAGCGCCAATGAGCAGTTCTTC. This chain joins TRBV2 and TRBJ2-1; weak D call: TRBD2 (6 bases). Looked up from germline, CDR1 is SNHLY and CDR2 is FYNNEI. The CDR3 is made up of 13 amino acids. Trimming removed 4 bases from V and 6 bases from J, with 10 bases in between.

The chain is built from TRBV5-6 and TRBJ1-3; D is possibly TRBD1 (5 bases). V shed 2 bases and J shed 2 bases, with 8 bases lying between them. Germline loops: CDR1 SGHDT, CDR2 YYEEEE. CDR3 length: 14 amino acids. CDR3 nucleotides: TGTGCCAGCAGCTTTAGCAGGGCTGGAAACACCATATATTTT. Its protein is CASSFSRAGNTIYF.

The chain is built from TRBV4-1 and TRBJ1-2, with 9 bases identical to TRBD1. Per the germline V gene, CDR1 is MGHRA and CDR2 is YSYEKL. This CDR3 is 15 amino acids long. V shed 1 base and J 6 bases; nucleotides not matched to a gene: 6. CDR3 amino acids: CASSQVGQGGDGYTF. The CDR3 bases are TGCGCCAGCAGCCAAGTGGGACAGGGAGGGGATGGCTACACCTTC.

The sample holds a few counts of this clone. The J gene is TRBJ1-6, the V gene TRBV3-1 (or the pseudogene TRBV3-2); perhaps TRBD1 as D (5 bases). Between the trimmed V and J ends, which lost 5 bases and 9 bases, there was a span of 11 bases. Germline V gene lookup returns CDR1 LGHDT and CDR2 YNNKEL (reference sequence). The length of the CDR3 is 13 residues. CDR3 in amino acids: CASSSKGISPLHF. The CDR3 DNA sequence: TGTGCCAGCAGCTCAAAGGGGATTTCACCCCTCCACTTT.

The J gene is TRBJ1-4, the V gene TRBV14; the match to TRBD1 covers 7 bases. Trimming removed 6 bases from V and 6 bases from J; junction bases left unmatched: 4. This CDR3 spans 13 amino acids. Germline-derived CDR1 and CDR2 are SGHDN and FVKESK. CDR3 protein: CASRRGRDEKLFF. CDR3 bases: TGTGCCAGCAGAAGGGGGCGCGATGAAAAACTGTTTTTT.

This chain links TRBV7-6 with TRBJ2-3; D is undetermined. The CDR3 is made up of 12 amino acids. The V and J ends lost 8 bases and 5 bases respectively, with 11 bases between them. The germline gives CDR1 SGHVS, CDR2 FNYEAQ. The CDR3 loop reads CASGPRIDTQYF. CDR3 in DNA: TGTGCCAGCGGGCCCCGGATAGATACGCAGTATTTT.

The J gene is TRBJ1-2, the V gene TRBV24-1; 10 bases are a match to TRBD1. Germline loops: CDR1 KGHDR, CDR2 SFDVKD. The CDR3 loop spans 15 amino acids. V trimming: 0 bases; J trimming: 8 bases; junction bases outside the gene matches: 5. Here the CDR3 DNA reads TGTGCCACCAGTGATTTGGGGAGGACAGGGGGAGGCTACACCTTC. Amino acid sequence: CATSDLGRTGGGYTF.

The V and J genes are TRBV5-1 and TRBJ2-5; 9 nucleotides align to TRBD2. The CDR3 contains 15 residues. The J segment lost 5 bases and the V segment lost 0 bases, leaving 5 bases of the junction unmatched. CDR1 SGHRS and CDR2 YFSETQ come from the germline V gene. In DNA, the CDR3 is TGCGCCAGCAGCTTGGGGGGACTAGCAAGCGAGACCCAGTACTTC. Translated: CASSLGGLASETQYF.

The genes are TRBV5-5 and TRBJ1-5; TRBD1 agrees at 7 bases. This CDR3 is built from 14 residues. CDR1 SGHKS and CDR2 YYEKEE come from the germline V gene (reference sequence). Losses at the gene ends were 0 bases for V and 6 bases for J; bases not matched to a gene: 3. Here the CDR3 reads CASSLVQGIQPQHF. The CDR3 DNA reads TGTGCCAGCAGCTTGGTACAGGGGATTCAGCCCCAGCATTTT.

The rearrangement joins TRBV29-1 to TRBJ2-2; TRBD1 aligns across 10 bases. The CDR3 runs 16 residues. The ends lost 4 bases at V and 5 bases at J; junction bases unmatched: 10. The germline V gene encodes CDR1 SQVTM and CDR2 ANQGSEA. CDR3 loop: CSVGTGGFRTTGELFF. The CDR3 bases are TGCAGCGTTGGGACAGGGGGTTTTAGAACGACCGGGGAGCTGTTTTTT.

The chain links TRBV25-1 to TRBJ2-7; TRBD1 might be the D (5 bases). Trimming took off 11 bases at V and 2 bases at J, with 19 bases between the two ends. CDR1 is MGHDK and CDR2 is SYGVNS in the germline V gene. The CDR3 length is 14 residues. The CDR3 DNA sequence: TGTGCCGTAAGGCCCACGGCAGGGCCCTACGAGCAGTACGTC. Translating gives CAVRPTAGPYEQYV.

The CDR3 DNA sequence: TGTGCCACCAGTGACCTAGGGACTAGCGGGAAAGAGACCCAGTACTTC. Translation gives CATSDLGTSGKETQYF. V is TRBV24-1 and J is TRBJ2-5; TRBD2 matches 13 bases. The CDR3 extends over 16 amino acids. V dropped 4 bases and J dropped 3; count of bases not matched to a gene: 4. Germline V gene sequence: CDR1 KGHDR, CDR2 SFDVKD.

In this sample, this clone turned up once. The gene calls are TRBV3-1 (or the pseudogene TRBV3-2) and TRBJ1-2; the match to TRBD1 covers 9 bases. The CDR3 sequence is 14 residues long. In germline, CDR1 is LGHDT, CDR2 YNNKEL (reference sequence). V gave up 4 bases and J gave up 7 bases; unmatched junction bases: 7. The CDR3, as DNA: TGTGCCAGCAGCCCGTTACAGGGGGCGGTTGGCTACACCTTC. This codes for CASSPLQGAVGYTF.

Turning to this clone: Other nucleotide sequences in the sample specify the same CDR3. This chain joins TRBV11-2 and TRBJ1-1; 8 bases are shared with TRBD1. The CDR3 loop spans 15 amino acids. The germline V gene has CDR1 SGHAT and CDR2 FQNNGV. The J segment lost 1 base and the V segment lost 4 bases, leaving 5 bases of the junction unmatched. The CDR3: CASSSSGTGNTEAFF. The CDR3 DNA reads as TGTGCCAGCAGCTCCAGTGGGACAGGGAACACTGAAGCTTTCTTT. The complete variable domain, with remaining parts taken from reference TRBV11-2 and TRBJ1-1, reads EAGVAQSPRYKIIEKRQSVAFWCNPISGHATLYWYQQILGQGPKLLIQFQNNGVVDDSQLPKDRFSAERLKGVDSTLKIQPAKLEDSAVYLCASSSSGTGNTEAFFGQGTRLTVV.

The chain uses TRBV25-1 and TRBJ1-5; D might be TRBD1 (5 bases). Germline assignment: CDR1 MGHDK and CDR2 SYGVNS. The CDR3 is 18 amino acids. Trimming left V 4 bases short and J 4 bases short, with 23 bases between. The CDR3 protein is CASSGENFGGARNQPQHF. In DNA, the CDR3 is TGTGCCAGCAGTGGAGAGAACTTTGGAGGGGCGCGTAATCAGCCCCAGCATTTT.

This clone was counted between two and nine times. V is TRBV27 and J is TRBJ1-2; TRBD1 agrees at 10 bases. V was clipped by 3 bases and J by 3 bases; unmatched bases: 1. The length of the CDR3 is 14 residues. Per the germline V gene, CDR1 is MNHEY and CDR2 is SMNVEV (reference sequence). This chain's CDR3 is CASSFDRGHYGYTF. Here the CDR3 DNA reads TGTGCCAGCAGTTTTGACAGGGGGCACTATGGCTACACCTTC.

The J gene is TRBJ2-7, the V gene TRBV10-2, with a weak D call TRBD1 (5 bases). CDR1 WSHSY and CDR2 SAAADI come from the germline V gene. The CDR3 extends over 13 amino acids. V was trimmed by 6 bases and J by 4 bases, leaving 13 bases between them. CDR3 loop: CASSLTGSYEQYV. CDR3 sequence (DNA): TGCGCCAGCAGCCTAACAGGAAGTTACGAGCAGTACGTC.